The entry below gives a single T cell receptor (beta chain) sequence along with its context. The data derive from a study of blood T cells in healthy people across ages. This CDR3 region has 10 residues. CDR1 and CDR2 (germline): DFQATT, SNEGSKA (reference sequence). V lost 6 bases and J 4 bases, leaving 6 bases between the germline ends. The use of a sample-barcoded 5' primer and a J-beta primer mix characterized a second PCR of roughly 7 to 12 cycles. One entry per CDR3 protein results from TCRdb running MiXCR on the 5' RACE reads. This table has over 1.5 million distinct CDR3 sequences, about 50% appearing once.

This rearrangement joins TRBV20-1 to TRBJ1-2; D call uncertain. The TCR comes from a woman in her thirties or forties in good health. The source material was blood. DNA for the CDR3: TGCAGTGCGATCCTCTATGGCTACACCTTC. Encoded protein: CSAILYGYTF.